In this sample, the clone carrying this T cell receptor (beta chain) turned up many times. Its antigen remains unknown. CDR1 MNHEY and CDR2 SMNVEV come from the germline V gene (reference sequence). The CDR3 extends over 15 amino acids. V lost 5 bases to trimming and J lost 3 bases; unmatched junction nucleotides: 7. One entry per CDR3 protein results from TCRdb running MiXCR on the RT-PCR reads. This table has fewer than 600,000 distinct CDR3 sequences, approximately 7.2% appearing once. This specimen belongs to a study of response to subunit inactivated influenza vaccine. General study points: That few new T cells are recruited by each seasonal influenza vaccination was the authors' suggestion.

The chain carries TRBV27 and TRBJ2-1, with 7 bases identical to TRBD2. The sequenced sample was PBMCs from blood, obtained less than 30 months after vaccination. The TCR sequence derives from a man between 50 and 75 years old who received an inactivated influenza vaccine. CDR3 nucleotide sequence: TGTGCCAGCAGTAATTTTCGGACTAGCTACAATGAGCAGTTCTTC. This encodes CASSNFRTSYNEQFF.